Many counts were recorded for the clone carrying this T cell receptor (beta chain). The antigen is not known. V was trimmed by 5 bases and J by 3 bases, leaving 17 bases between them. CDR1 and CDR2 from the germline V gene are SGHTA and FQGNSA. The CDR3 sequence is 16 residues long. This record comes from a study of T cell repertoires in cytomegalovirus infection. MiXCR, run by TCRdb on the reads, gives a single entry per CDR3 protein. The repertoire holds roughly 500,000 distinct CDR3 sequences, with roughly a third as singletons. The source material was cultured PBMCs, sampled from culture after CMV antigen stimulation. The chain couples TRBV7-2 to TRBJ2-1; maybe TRBD2 (5 bases). This clonotype was sampled from a human donor in good health (CMV status not recorded). Some clones in this sample may be carry-over from other donors' samples. The CDR3 loop is CASSLFVGAHYNEQFF. CDR3 coding DNA: TGTGCCAGCAGCCTCTTTGTGGGAGCACACTACAATGAGCAGTTCTTC.